Only a few counts were recorded for the clone carrying this TCR beta chain. The same CDR3 is also encoded by other DNA sequences in this sample. From germline, CDR1 is SGHDT and CDR2 YYEEEE. V was cut by 7 bases and J by 5 bases, with 18 bases left in between. The CDR3 is 14 residues long. The sample is drawn from a study of technical replicates of blood from a few donors. Repertoires were generated with immunoSEQ multiplex PCR, while TCRdb's copy carries only in-frame clones and drops some. The repertoire has about 75,000 clones, approximately 93% of them found once; the top ten carry roughly 5%. Sequencing was done on a sample of PBMCs. The sequence derives from a human donor in good health. Some clones in this sample may be carry-over from other donors' samples. The chain recombines TRBV5-6 with TRBJ1-1; possibly TRBD1 for D (6 bases). In nucleotides, the CDR3 is TGTGCCAGCTCATGGGGACAAGTAATGACTGAAGCTTTCTTT. This translates into CASSWGQVMTEAFF.